Shown below are 7 T cell receptor beta chains from a single sample sequenced in a study of CD8 T cells in Susac syndrome. When the RNA was reverse transcribed, random hexamers were used with an input of roughly 0.5 to 1 ug. From the immunoSEQ multiplex PCR reads, TCRdb called clonotypes with MiXCR, one entry per CDR3 protein. Here the sample spans about 250,000 distinct CDR3 sequences, just under 95% being singletons. Input material: CD4+ T cells from PBMCs. Every receptor here comes from a human donor with multiple sclerosis.

The DNA for the CDR3 is TGTGCCAGCCACAGAGGGGGTAACACCGGGGAGCTGTTTTTT. It translates to CASHRGGNTGELFF. V is TRBV28 and J is TRBJ2-2, with a tentative D call TRBD1 (6 bases). Germline lookup yields CDR1 MDHEN and CDR2 SYDVKM. The length of the CDR3 is 14 residues. The ends were cut back, 8 bases at V and 2 bases at J, with 12 bases in the middle.

The CDR3, as DNA: TGCGCCAGCAGCCCGGGGACAGGGGGCACTGAGCAGTTCTTC. Translated, it gives CASSPGTGGTEQFF. The chain combines TRBV5-1 with TRBJ2-1; 12 positions agree with TRBD1. Germline CDR1 SGHRS, CDR2 YFSETQ. The CDR3 runs to 14 residues. The V gene end was trimmed by 4 bases and the J gene end by 9 bases; junction bases not matched to a gene: 5.

This chain links TRBV12-3 or TRBV12-4 with TRBJ2-3, with D tentatively TRBD2 (7 bases). Trimming stripped 7 bases from V and 3 bases from J, with 17 bases between. The CDR3 is made up of 15 amino acids. The CDR3 nucleotides are TGTGCCAGCACCCTGCGGGGGCTGGGAACAGATACGCAGTATTTT. Protein product: CASTLRGLGTDTQYF.

This chain uses TRBV3-1 with TRBJ2-2; TRBD2 agrees at 9 bases. This CDR3 is built from 15 residues. V lost 5 bases to trimming and J lost 7 bases; unmatched junction nucleotides: 8. Germline loops: CDR1 LGHDT, CDR2 YNNKEL (reference sequence). The CDR3 spells CASSFSGSSHGELFF. CDR3 DNA sequence: TGTGCCAGCAGCTTTAGCGGGAGCAGCCACGGGGAGCTGTTTTTT.

This clonotype was seen once. This chain joins TRBV10-3 and TRBJ2-7; TRBD2 matches 12 bases. Germline V gives CDR1 ENHRY, CDR2 SYGVKD. The CDR3 is 15 amino acids. V trimming: 5 bases; J trimming: 2 bases; junction bases outside the gene matches: 4. CDR3 sequence: CAISPGLAGTYEQYF. In nucleotides, the CDR3 is TGTGCCATCAGTCCCGGACTAGCGGGGACCTACGAGCAGTACTTC.

This chain connects TRBV9 to TRBJ2-2, with D perhaps TRBD2 (6 bases). V was trimmed by 0 bases and J by 4 bases, leaving 7 bases between them. CDR1 is SGDLS and CDR2 is YYNGEE in the germline V gene. This CDR3 is 14 amino acids long. The CDR3 spells CASSVVGSTGELFF. As DNA, the CDR3 is TGTGCCAGCAGCGTAGTCGGGAGCACCGGGGAGCTGTTTTTT.

The chain is built from TRBV2 and TRBJ1-6; D is possibly TRBD1 (6 bases). The CDR3 has 13 residues. Germline V CDR1 and CDR2: SNHLY, FYNNEI. V lost 6 bases and J lost 9, with 12 bases in between. The chain's CDR3 is CASRHRDTSPLHF. CDR3 in DNA: TGTGCCAGCAGGCACCGGGACACTTCACCCCTCCACTTT.